This record concerns one T cell receptor (beta chain) sequence. This sample is drawn from a study of CD8 T cells in Susac syndrome. An input of roughly 0.5 to 1 ug of RNA was subjected to reverse transcription using random hexamers. It was immunoSEQ multiplex PCR that amplified TCR beta CDR3 across 54 Vbeta and 13 Jbeta. Each CDR3 protein is one row after TCRdb ran MiXCR on the immunoSEQ multiplex PCR reads. The sample carries about 60,000 distinct CDR3 sequences, 85% to 95% recorded once. The sequence came from a human donor in good health. Sequencing was performed on CD8+ T cells from PBMCs.

The CDR3 nucleotides are TGTGCCTCAGAGAGCCCCGATACGCAGTATTTT. This gives the protein CASESPDTQYF. The gene calls are TRBV13 and TRBJ2-3; no firm D call. V shed 11 bases and J shed 6 bases, with 12 bases lying between them. The CDR3 covers 11 residues. The germline gives CDR1 PRHDT, CDR2 FYEKMQ (reference sequence).